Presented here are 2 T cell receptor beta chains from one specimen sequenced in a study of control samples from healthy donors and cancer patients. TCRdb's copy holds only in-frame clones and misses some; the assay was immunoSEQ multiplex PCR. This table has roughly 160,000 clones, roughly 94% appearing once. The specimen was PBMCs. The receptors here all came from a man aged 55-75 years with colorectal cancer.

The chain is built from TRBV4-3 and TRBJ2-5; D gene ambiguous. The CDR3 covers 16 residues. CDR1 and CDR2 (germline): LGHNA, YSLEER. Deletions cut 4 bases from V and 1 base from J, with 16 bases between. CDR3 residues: CASSPSPPQSQETQYF. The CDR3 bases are TGCGCCAGCAGCCCGTCGCCGCCGCAGAGCCAAGAGACCCAGTACTTC.

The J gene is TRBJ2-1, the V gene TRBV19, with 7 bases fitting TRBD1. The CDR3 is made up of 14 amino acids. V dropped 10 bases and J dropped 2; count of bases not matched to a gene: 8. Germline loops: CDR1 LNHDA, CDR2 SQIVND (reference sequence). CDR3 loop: CATTGEGTYNEQFF. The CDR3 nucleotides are TGTGCCACCACAGGGGAAGGGACCTACAATGAGCAGTTCTTC.